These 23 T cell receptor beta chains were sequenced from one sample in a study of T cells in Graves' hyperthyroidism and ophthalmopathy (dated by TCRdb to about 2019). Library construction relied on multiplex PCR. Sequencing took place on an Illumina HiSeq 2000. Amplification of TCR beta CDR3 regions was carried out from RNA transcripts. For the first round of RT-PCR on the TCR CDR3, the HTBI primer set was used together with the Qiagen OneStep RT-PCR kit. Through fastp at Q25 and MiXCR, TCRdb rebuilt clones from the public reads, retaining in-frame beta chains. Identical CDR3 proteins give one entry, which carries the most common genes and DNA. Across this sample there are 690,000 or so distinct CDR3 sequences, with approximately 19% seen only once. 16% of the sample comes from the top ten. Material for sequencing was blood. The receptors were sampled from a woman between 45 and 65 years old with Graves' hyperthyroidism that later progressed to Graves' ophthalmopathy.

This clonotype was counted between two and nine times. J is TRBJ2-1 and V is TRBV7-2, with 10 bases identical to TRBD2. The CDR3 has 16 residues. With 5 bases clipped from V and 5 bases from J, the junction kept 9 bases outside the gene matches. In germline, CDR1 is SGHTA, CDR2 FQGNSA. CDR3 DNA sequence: TGTGCCAGCAGCCGCCTAGCGGGGGAGCCAGACAATGAGCAGTTCTTC. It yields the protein CASSRLAGEPDNEQFF.

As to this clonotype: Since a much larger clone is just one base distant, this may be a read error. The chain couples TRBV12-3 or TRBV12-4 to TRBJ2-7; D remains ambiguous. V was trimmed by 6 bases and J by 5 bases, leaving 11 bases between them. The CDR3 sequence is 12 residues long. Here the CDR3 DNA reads TGTGCCAGCAGATCGCCAGGAAACGAGCAGTACTTC. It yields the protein CASRSPGNEQYF.

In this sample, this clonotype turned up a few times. The CDR3 bases are TGTGCCAGCAGTTATTACTTAGGGACAGGGGTCTACGAGCAGTACTTC. Protein: CASSYYLGTGVYEQYF. The chain recombines TRBV6-1 with TRBJ2-7, with TRBD1 identical over 10 bases. CDR3 length: 16 residues. The V segment lost 5 bases and the J segment 3 bases; nucleotides outside the gene matches: 10. Germline loops: CDR1 MNHNS, CDR2 SASEGT.

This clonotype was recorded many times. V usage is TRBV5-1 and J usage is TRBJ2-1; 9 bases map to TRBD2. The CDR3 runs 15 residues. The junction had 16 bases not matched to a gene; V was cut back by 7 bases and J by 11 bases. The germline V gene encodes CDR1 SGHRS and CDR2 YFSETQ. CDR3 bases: TGCGCCAGCTGCCTTGGTAGCGGGGGACCACCGAAGCAGTTCTTC. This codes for CASCLGSGGPPKQFF.

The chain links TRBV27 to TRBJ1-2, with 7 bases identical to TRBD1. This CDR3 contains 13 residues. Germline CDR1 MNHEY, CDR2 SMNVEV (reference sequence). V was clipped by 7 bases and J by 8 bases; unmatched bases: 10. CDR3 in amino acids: CASTEGAGGGYTF. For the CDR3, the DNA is TGTGCCAGCACCGAAGGGGCAGGGGGAGGCTACACCTTC.

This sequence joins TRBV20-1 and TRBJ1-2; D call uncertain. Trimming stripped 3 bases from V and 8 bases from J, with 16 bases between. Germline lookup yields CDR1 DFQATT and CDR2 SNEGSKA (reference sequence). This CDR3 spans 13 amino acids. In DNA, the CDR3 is TGCAGTGCTAGTACATTCCCGGATGGAGGCTACACCTTC. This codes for CSASTFPDGGYTF.

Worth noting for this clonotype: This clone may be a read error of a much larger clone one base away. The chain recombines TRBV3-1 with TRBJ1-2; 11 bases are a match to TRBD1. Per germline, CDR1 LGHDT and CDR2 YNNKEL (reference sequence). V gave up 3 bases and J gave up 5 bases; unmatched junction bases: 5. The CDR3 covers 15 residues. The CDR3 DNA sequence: TGTGCCAGCAGCCATAGGACAGGGGGCTGGTATGGCTACACCTTC. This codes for CASSHRTGGWYGYTF.

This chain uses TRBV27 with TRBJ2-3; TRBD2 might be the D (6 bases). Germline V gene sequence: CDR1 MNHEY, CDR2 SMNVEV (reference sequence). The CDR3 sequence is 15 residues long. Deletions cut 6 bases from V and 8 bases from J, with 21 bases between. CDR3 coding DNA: TGTGCCAGCAGATGGGGGGTTTTGGGTTCGGGTACGCAGTATTTT. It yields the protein CASRWGVLGSGTQYF.

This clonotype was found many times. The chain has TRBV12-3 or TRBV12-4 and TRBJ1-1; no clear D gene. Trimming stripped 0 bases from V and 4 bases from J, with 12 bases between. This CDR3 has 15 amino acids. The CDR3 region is CASSLAGGSVTEAFF. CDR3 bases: TGTGCCAGCAGTTTAGCGGGAGGGTCTGTCACTGAAGCTTTCTTT.

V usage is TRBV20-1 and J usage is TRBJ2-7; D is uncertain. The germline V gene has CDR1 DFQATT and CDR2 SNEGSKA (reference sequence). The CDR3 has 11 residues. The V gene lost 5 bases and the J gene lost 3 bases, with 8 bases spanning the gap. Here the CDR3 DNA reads TGCAGTGCTGGAGCCCGCTACGAGCAGTACTTC. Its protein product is CSAGARYEQYF.

Written as DNA, the CDR3 is TGTGCCAGCGTCACGGGACATTCGAACACCGGGGAGCTGTTTTTT. This codes for CASVTGHSNTGELFF. The gene calls are TRBV6-2 or TRBV6-3 and TRBJ2-2, with D possibly being TRBD1 (6 bases). The germline V gene encodes CDR1 MNHEY and CDR2 SVGEGT. Trimming removed 8 bases from V and 0 bases from J, with 13 bases in between. The length of the CDR3 is 15 residues.

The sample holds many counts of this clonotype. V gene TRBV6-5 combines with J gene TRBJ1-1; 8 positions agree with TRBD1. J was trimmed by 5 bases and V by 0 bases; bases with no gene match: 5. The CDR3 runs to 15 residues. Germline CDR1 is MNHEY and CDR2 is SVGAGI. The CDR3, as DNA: TGTGCCAGCAGTTACTCTAGGACAGGGAGGACTGAAGCTTTCTTT. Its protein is CASSYSRTGRTEAFF.

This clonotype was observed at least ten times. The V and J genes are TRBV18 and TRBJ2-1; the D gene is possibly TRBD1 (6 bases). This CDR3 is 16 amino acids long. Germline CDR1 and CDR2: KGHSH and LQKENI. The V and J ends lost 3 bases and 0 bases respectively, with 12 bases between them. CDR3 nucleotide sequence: TGTGCCAGCTCACCCTGGGGGCAGAGCTCCTACAATGAGCAGTTCTTC. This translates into CASSPWGQSSYNEQFF.

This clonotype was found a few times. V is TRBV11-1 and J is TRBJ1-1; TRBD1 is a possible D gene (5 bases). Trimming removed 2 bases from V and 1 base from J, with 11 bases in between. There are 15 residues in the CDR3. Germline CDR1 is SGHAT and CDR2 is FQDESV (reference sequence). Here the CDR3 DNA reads TGTGCCAGCAGCTTATCGGGGGATTGGAACACTGAAGCTTTCTTT. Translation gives CASSLSGDWNTEAFF. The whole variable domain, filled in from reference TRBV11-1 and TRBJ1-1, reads EAEVAQSPRYKITEKSQAVAFWCDPISGHATLYWYRQILGQGPELLVQFQDESVVDDSQLPKDRFSAERLKGVDSTLKIQPAELGDSAMYLCASSLSGDWNTEAFFGQGTRLTVV.

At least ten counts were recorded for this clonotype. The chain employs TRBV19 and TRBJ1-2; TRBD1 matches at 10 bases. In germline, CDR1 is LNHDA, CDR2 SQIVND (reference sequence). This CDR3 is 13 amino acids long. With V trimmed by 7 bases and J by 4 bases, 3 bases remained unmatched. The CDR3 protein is CASIGTGAYGYTF. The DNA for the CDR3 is TGTGCCAGTATCGGGACAGGGGCCTATGGCTACACCTTC.

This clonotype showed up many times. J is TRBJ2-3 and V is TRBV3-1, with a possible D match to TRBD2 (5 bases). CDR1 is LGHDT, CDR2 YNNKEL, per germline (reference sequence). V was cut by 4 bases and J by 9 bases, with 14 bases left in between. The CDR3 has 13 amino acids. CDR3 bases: TGTGCCAGCAGCCTCGGGGAGAGAGGCACGCAGTATTTT. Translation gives CASSLGERGTQYF.

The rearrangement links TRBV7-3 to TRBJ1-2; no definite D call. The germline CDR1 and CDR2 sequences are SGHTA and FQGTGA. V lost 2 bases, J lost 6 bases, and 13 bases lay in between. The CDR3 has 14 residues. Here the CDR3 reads CASSLVGSRNGYTF. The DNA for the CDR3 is TGTGCCAGCAGCTTAGTCGGCAGTCGGAATGGCTACACCTTC.

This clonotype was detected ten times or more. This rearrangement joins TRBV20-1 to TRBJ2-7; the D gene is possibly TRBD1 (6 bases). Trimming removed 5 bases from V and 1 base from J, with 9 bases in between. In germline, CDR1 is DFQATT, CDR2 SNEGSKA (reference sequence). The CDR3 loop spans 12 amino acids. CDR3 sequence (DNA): TGCAGTGCTGAAGGGACATCCTACGAGCAGTACTTC. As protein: CSAEGTSYEQYF.

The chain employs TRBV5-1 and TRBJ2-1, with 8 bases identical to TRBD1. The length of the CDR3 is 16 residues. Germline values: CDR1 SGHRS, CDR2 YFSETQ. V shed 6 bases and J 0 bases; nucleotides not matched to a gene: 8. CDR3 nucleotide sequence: TGCGCCAGCACCAGGACAGGGTCTAGCTCCTACAATGAGCAGTTCTTC. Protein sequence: CASTRTGSSSYNEQFF.

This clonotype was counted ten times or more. The CDR3 protein is CAWSAGAPLHF. CDR3 bases: TGTGCCTGGAGCGCCGGAGCACCCCTCCACTTT. This chain connects TRBV30 to TRBJ1-6; D not certain. The CDR3 runs 11 residues. Germline CDR1 reads GTSNPN; CDR2 reads SVGIG (reference sequence). V dropped 3 bases and J dropped 11 bases, with 8 bases sitting between them.

CDR3 DNA: TGTGCCAGCAGCTTAGTTGTCACTGAAGCTTTCTTT. It specifies CASSLVVTEAFF. The J gene is TRBJ1-1, the V gene TRBV7-9; D remains ambiguous. The CDR3 has 12 amino acids. Germline V lookup: CDR1 SEHNR, CDR2 FQNEAQ (reference sequence). V was trimmed by 1 base and J by 4 bases, leaving 4 bases between them.

CDR3 DNA: TGTGCCAGCAGTGCCCAAGGCCGGGACGGGCAGTACTTC. Translation gives CASSAQGRDGQYF. The rearrangement joins TRBV6-1 to TRBJ2-7; possibly TRBD1 or TRBD2 for D (5 bases each). The length of the CDR3 is 13 residues. Between the trimmed V and J ends, which lost 4 bases and 9 bases, there was a span of 16 bases. Germline-derived CDR1 and CDR2 are MNHNS and SASEGT.

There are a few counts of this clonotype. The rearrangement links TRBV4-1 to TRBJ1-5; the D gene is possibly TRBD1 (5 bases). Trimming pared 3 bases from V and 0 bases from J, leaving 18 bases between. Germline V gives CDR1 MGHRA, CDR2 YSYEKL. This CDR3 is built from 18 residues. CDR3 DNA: TGCGCCAGCAGCCATCCCGAGGTTGGGACGGTTAGCAATCAGCCCCAGCATTTT. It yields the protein CASSHPEVGTVSNQPQHF.